This T cell receptor beta chain was documented in a study of Ad26.COV2.S vaccination and SARS-CoV-2 variants. TCRdb's copy holds only in-frame clones and misses some; the assay was immunoSEQ multiplex PCR. The table lists about 680,000 clones, 70% to 90% of them singletons. As to treatment: around 19 received Ad26.COV2.S at low or high dose, single or two shots; roughly 5 received placebo; per-sample allocation not given. Sampling was performed 63 days after the first vaccine or placebo injection. This CDR3 contains 15 residues. The germline CDR1 and CDR2 sequences are WNHNN and SYGVQD (reference sequence). J gave up 6 bases and V 3 bases, and 7 bases lay outside the gene matches.

The chain uses TRBV10-1 and TRBJ2-1; 8 bases agree with TRBD2. The sequences come from peripheral blood, collected in a trial of Ad26.COV2.S vaccine versus placebo. The TCR sequence derives from a person between 18 and 59 years old who received the Ad26.COV2.S COVID-19 vaccine or a placebo. The CDR3 DNA reads TGCGCCAGCAGTGAAGCCGGGACTAGGGGCAATGAGCAGTTCTTC. Protein product: CASSEAGTRGNEQFF.